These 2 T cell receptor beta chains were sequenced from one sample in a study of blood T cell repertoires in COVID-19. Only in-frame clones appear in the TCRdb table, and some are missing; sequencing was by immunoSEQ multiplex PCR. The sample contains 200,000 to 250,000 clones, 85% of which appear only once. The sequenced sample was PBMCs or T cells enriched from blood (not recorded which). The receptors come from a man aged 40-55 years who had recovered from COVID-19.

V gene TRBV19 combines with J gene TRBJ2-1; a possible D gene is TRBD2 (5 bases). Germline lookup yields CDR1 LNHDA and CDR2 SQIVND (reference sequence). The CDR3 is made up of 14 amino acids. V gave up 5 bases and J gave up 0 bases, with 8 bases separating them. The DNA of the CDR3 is TGTGCCAGTAGTCCGGGGAGCTCCTACAATGAGCAGTTCTTC. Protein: CASSPGSSYNEQFF.

The CDR3 nucleotides are TGTGCCAGCAGCTCATCGGACAGGGGGCTTGAGACCCAGTACTTC. It codes for CASSSSDRGLETQYF. The gene calls are TRBV13 and TRBJ2-5; 11 nucleotides align to TRBD1. The CDR3 length is 15 residues. Losses at the gene ends were 4 bases for V and 5 bases for J; bases not matched to a gene: 6. Per the germline V gene, CDR1 is PRHDT and CDR2 is FYEKMQ (reference sequence).